A selection of T cell receptor beta chains follows, all from one sample in a study of CD8 T cells in ankylosing spondylitis. Each CDR3 protein gets one entry after TCRdb re-called the 5' RACE reads with MiXCR. Here the sample spans a few hundred thousand distinct CDR3 sequences, roughly a tenth being singletons. Sequencing was carried out using blood, either unsorted or a sorted T cell fraction (not recorded which). All receptors derive from a male donor with ankylosing spondylitis or in good health (not recorded which). Each CDR3 is given with its conserved first and last residue. The size of a clone is reported for some rows only, either as once, few or many, or as a class for expanded clones.

NA | TRBJ1-2 | TRBV11-2 | CASSLTDYGFTF
many | TRBJ1-6 | TRBV7-2 | CASSSDRDRSPLHF
few | TRBJ2-2 | TRBV20-1 | CSASGGTGELFF
NA | TRBJ2-1 | TRBV9 | CASSVAAGDNEQFF
many | TRBJ1-5 | TRBV6-1 | CASNLGYANQPQHF
many | TRBJ2-5 | TRBV5-1 | CASSLEGGGRRETQYF
many | TRBJ1-5 | TRBV3-1 | CASSQSGSNQPQHF
few | TRBJ2-1 | TRBV3-1 | CASSQDGGTRPTHLNEQFF
NA | TRBJ2-1 | TRBV19 | CASSSTKRGGNEQFF
NA | TRBJ2-2 | TRBV29-1 | CSVDDSQYTGELFF
many | TRBJ2-7 | TRBV20-1 | CSARDPGTQPYEQYF
NA | TRBJ1-2 | TRBV3-1 | CASRPLDKGEYGYTF
few | TRBJ2-5 | TRBV7-7 | CASSPSPGGQRETQYF
many | TRBJ2-2 | TRBV5-1 | CASSPRPTGGETGELFF
NA | TRBJ1-2 | TRBV6-1 | CASIDRGLRDGDTF
many | TRBJ1-2 | TRBV20-1 | CSALETGRIYGYTF
many | TRBJ1-1 | TRBV5-1 | CASSAFEGANTEAFF
NA | TRBJ2-2 | TRBV3-1 | CASSPLRGNTGELFF
NA | TRBJ2-1 | TRBV20-1 | CSERQGGRDEQFF
many | TRBJ2-7 | TRBV20-1 | CSARASGGSEEQYF
few | TRBJ2-2 | TRBV6-1 | CASTVSGSNGELFF
few | TRBJ1-3 | TRBV5-1 | CASSPDRALPGGNTIYF
many | TRBJ2-1 | TRBV29-1 | CSAQYRAVDEQFF
many | TRBJ2-2 | TRBV5-1 | CASSRGTAWGTGELFF
many | TRBJ2-3 | TRBV20-1 | CSARGTFRTDTQYF
NA | TRBJ2-5 | TRBV11-2 | CASSSGSGAQYF
many | TRBJ2-1 | TRBV7-9 | CASSSVETYNEQFF
NA | TRBJ2-2 | TRBV5-1 | CASSLLAGTGVTGELFF
many | TRBJ1-2 | TRBV7-9 | CASSPSSNYGYTF
many | TRBJ2-3 | TRBV28 | CASSLLFGTETDTQYF
many | TRBJ2-3 | TRBV9 | CASQWGSTDTQYF
many | TRBJ2-2 | TRBV5-1 | CASSLYGATGELFF
many | TRBJ1-3 | TRBV7-9 | CASSRRQGFMGNTIYF
many | TRBJ2-3 | TRBV5-1 | CATRAFMAIGTDTQYF
many | TRBJ1-2 | TRBV4-1 | CASSQDHPGPYGYTF
many | TRBJ1-4 | TRBV5-1 | CASSLDLGSASNEKLFF
few | TRBJ2-3 | TRBV5-1 | CASSDPRSPNTQYF
many | TRBJ2-1 | TRBV12-3/TRBV12-4 | CASSLMGSGATFF
many | TRBJ1-1 | TRBV2 | CASTQRGENTEAFF
many | TRBJ1-5 | TRBV10-3 | CAMGQASNQPQHF
NA | TRBJ1-1 | TRBV20-1 | CCARSSSGQGSNTEAFF
many | TRBJ1-3 | TRBV20-1 | CSARDVTGDGSGNTIYF
many | TRBJ2-2 | TRBV5-1 | CASSLGLAGANTGELFF
many | TRBJ1-1 | TRBV5-1 | CASSSAPNTEAFF
NA | TRBJ2-3 | TRBV20-1 | CSAPHTQVPDTQYF
NA | TRBJ1-5 | TRBV27 | CASSVQGAGSQPQHF
NA | TRBJ2-7 | TRBV25-1 | CASSEGSGVPYEQYF
many | TRBJ2-2 | TRBV5-1 | CASSRLADTGELFF
NA | TRBJ2-3 | TRBV15 | CATSRDTRLAGGRLGTDTQYF
many | TRBJ2-2 | TRBV7-9 | CASSLPPNTGELFF
many | TRBJ1-6 | TRBV6-5 | CASSYYKSSYNSPLHF
many | TRBJ1-4 | TRBV29-1 | CSVSTARSNEKLFF
many | TRBJ2-5 | TRBV5-1 | CASSLASGEETQYF